The rows below give T cell receptor beta chains drawn from one sample of a study of blood T cell repertoires in COVID-19. TCRdb's copy holds only in-frame clones and misses some; the assay was immunoSEQ multiplex PCR. The sample consists of some 300,000 clones, almost 90% of them appearing once. Source material: peripheral blood. All receptors come from a woman aged 40-49 years with COVID-19, enrolled during active disease. CDR3s include the opening cysteine and the closing phenylalanine or tryptophan. The D gene is left open where the match is weak. Not every row has a clone size; where given, it reads once, few, many or a size class.

DNA: TGTGCCAGAAGCTTAGAACCAGGGGACCAAGAGACCCAGTACTTC
CDR3: CARSLEPGDQETQYF
D: -
J: TRBJ2-5
size: -
V: TRBV5-3

DNA: TGTGCCTGCAGAAGGGGTGGGAAACTGTTTTTT
CDR3: CACRRGGKLFF
D: -
J: TRBJ1-4
size: once
V: TRBV30

DNA: TGCAGCGTCGGGGAGGCGACGGGCACCGGGGAGCTGTTTTTT
CDR3: CSVGEATGTGELFF
D: -
J: TRBJ2-2
size: -
V: TRBV29-1

DNA: TGTGCCAGCAGCTTGGGACAGCAAGAGACCCAGTACTTC
CDR3: CASSLGQQETQYF
D: -
J: TRBJ2-5
size: -
V: TRBV5-6

DNA: TGTGCCAGCAGCTTAGAGGGAGGCTCCTACAATGAGCAGTTCTTC
CDR3: CASSLEGGSYNEQFF
D: -
J: TRBJ2-1
size: -
V: TRBV7-3

DNA: TGTGCCAGCTCCCGTATCCCTGGGACAGGGGCGAGCGAGCAGTACTTC
CDR3: CASSRIPGTGASEQYF
D: TRBD1
J: TRBJ2-7
size: -
V: TRBV18

DNA: TGTGCCAGCAGTTTACCCGGGACAGGCCGCGTCCTTTCCTACGAGCAGTACTTC
CDR3: CASSLPGTGRVLSYEQYF
D: TRBD1
J: TRBJ2-7
size: once
V: TRBV28

DNA: TGTGCCAGTAGTATTTCGGGTCGGCAGCTTAATGAAAAACTGTTTTTT
CDR3: CASSISGRQLNEKLFF
D: -
J: TRBJ1-4
size: -
V: TRBV19

DNA: TGCGCCAGCAGCCTGACTGCGTACCAAGAGACCCAGTACTTC
CDR3: CASSLTAYQETQYF
D: -
J: TRBJ2-5
size: -
V: TRBV5-1

DNA: TGCAGTGCTAGTACCGAGGGCGGAGTGGTCACTGAAGCTTTCTTT
CDR3: CSASTEGGVVTEAFF
D: -
J: TRBJ1-1
size: once
V: TRBV20-1

DNA: TGCGCCAGCAGCCATTACCAGGGGTACGAGCAGTACTTC
CDR3: CASSHYQGYEQYF
D: -
J: TRBJ2-7
size: once
V: TRBV4-3

DNA: TGTGCCAGCAGCTTGGGCCTAGCGGGAGTTCAAACAGATACGCAGTATTTT
CDR3: CASSLGLAGVQTDTQYF
D: TRBD2
J: TRBJ2-3
size: -
V: TRBV7-9

DNA: TGTGCCAGCAGTTTATTCACAGGGGGCGGTGAAAAACTGTTTTTT
CDR3: CASSLFTGGGEKLFF
D: TRBD1
J: TRBJ1-4
size: -
V: TRBV28

DNA: TGTGCCAGCAGTTCCTGGACTACCCTCACAGATACGCAGTATTTT
CDR3: CASSSWTTLTDTQYF
D: -
J: TRBJ2-3
size: -
V: TRBV6-5

DNA: TGTGCCAGCAGCGTAGGACTAGCTGCATACAATGAGCAGTTCTTC
CDR3: CASSVGLAAYNEQFF
D: TRBD2
J: TRBJ2-1
size: -
V: TRBV9

DNA: TGTGCCAGTAGTAAGCCGCGTTTCCCGAATATAGAAAAACTGTTTTTT
CDR3: CASSKPRFPNIEKLFF
D: -
J: TRBJ1-4
size: -
V: TRBV19

DNA: TGCGCCAGCAGCCCGGGACAGGGGATGTACGAGCAGTACTTC
CDR3: CASSPGQGMYEQYF
D: TRBD1
J: TRBJ2-7
size: -
V: TRBV5-1

DNA: TGTGCCAGCAGTGAGGAGGGCAGGCCAAACTATGGCTACACCTTC
CDR3: CASSEEGRPNYGYTF
D: -
J: TRBJ1-2
size: -
V: TRBV28

DNA: TGCAGTGCTAGTACAGGGATGAACACTGAAGCTTTCTTT
CDR3: CSASTGMNTEAFF
D: -
J: TRBJ1-1
size: -
V: TRBV20-1

DNA: TGCGCCAGCAATATTGGTCAAGGGGTCCATGGCTACACCTTC
CDR3: CASNIGQGVHGYTF
D: -
J: TRBJ1-2
size: few
V: TRBV5-1

DNA: TGTGCCAGTTCCCACGGGGATGGCTACACCTTC
CDR3: CASSHGDGYTF
D: -
J: TRBJ1-2
size: -
V: TRBV27

DNA: TGTGCCAGCAGTTCTGACAGGGGCGCCTACGAGCAGTACTTC
CDR3: CASSSDRGAYEQYF
D: TRBD1
J: TRBJ2-7
size: -
V: TRBV27

DNA: TGTGCCAGCAGTTTCACTGGACAGGCTGGGGCCAACGTCCTGACTTTC
CDR3: CASSFTGQAGANVLTF
D: TRBD1
J: TRBJ2-6
size: -
V: TRBV28

DNA: TGTGCCAGCAGCCAAGAAACCAGGATCTATGGCTACACCTTC
CDR3: CASSQETRIYGYTF
D: -
J: TRBJ1-2
size: -
V: TRBV4-2

DNA: TGTGCCAGCAGCACACGACAGGGGGCGCTTGAGCAGTTCTTC
CDR3: CASSTRQGALEQFF
D: TRBD1
J: TRBJ2-1
size: -
V: TRBV7-2

DNA: TGTGCCAGCTCACCCCTAGGGGAGAACACTGAAGCTTTCTTT
CDR3: CASSPLGENTEAFF
D: -
J: TRBJ1-1
size: -
V: TRBV18

DNA: TGCGCCAGCAGCTTCCCCTGGGGGGGTGACTACCAATACGAGCAGTACTTC
CDR3: CASSFPWGGDYQYEQYF
D: TRBD2
J: TRBJ2-7
size: -
V: TRBV5-1

DNA: TGCAGTGCTAGTAGAATCGACCGGGACAGGGGTCCCGTCGGCTATGGCTACACCTTC
CDR3: CSASRIDRDRGPVGYGYTF
D: TRBD1
J: TRBJ1-2
size: -
V: TRBV20-1

DNA: TGTGCCAGCAGCGTTGACTCTGCCGAGCAGTACTTC
CDR3: CASSVDSAEQYF
D: -
J: TRBJ2-7
size: -
V: TRBV9

DNA: TGCAGCGTTGCGCATGCCGGGACATTTTACGAGCAGTACTTC
CDR3: CSVAHAGTFYEQYF
D: -
J: TRBJ2-7
size: -
V: TRBV29-1

DNA: TGTGCCAGCAGCGCCAGACTAGCCGATACGCAGTATTTT
CDR3: CASSARLADTQYF
D: TRBD2
J: TRBJ2-3
size: -
V: TRBV7-2

DNA: TGCGCCAGCAGCTCGGGACTAGCGGGGGGCTACGAGCAGTACTTC
CDR3: CASSSGLAGGYEQYF
D: TRBD2
J: TRBJ2-7
size: -
V: TRBV5-1

DNA: TGTGCCAGCAGACTTGGCGGGCACGGCACCGGGGAGCTGTTTTTT
CDR3: CASRLGGHGTGELFF
D: -
J: TRBJ2-2
size: few
V: TRBV27

DNA: TGTGCCAGCAGCTTCTCGGGACAGAACACCGGGGAGCTGTTTTTT
CDR3: CASSFSGQNTGELFF
D: -
J: TRBJ2-2
size: -
V: TRBV7-8

DNA: TGCGCCAGCAGCCCGGAGGGTCGGGGGGCGCACGGAAACACCATATATTTT
CDR3: CASSPEGRGAHGNTIYF
D: -
J: TRBJ1-3
size: -
V: TRBV5-1

DNA: TGTGCCAGCAGCTTAGGCGGGACAGCCTACGAGCAGTACTTC
CDR3: CASSLGGTAYEQYF
D: -
J: TRBJ2-7
size: -
V: TRBV11-3

DNA: TGTGCCAGCAGTTCCTTTCAGGGCTTGTATGGCTACACCTTC
CDR3: CASSSFQGLYGYTF
D: -
J: TRBJ1-2
size: -
V: TRBV28